The TCR beta chain described here comes from a study of regulatory T cells in long-lasting Graves disease. Study-level results: Patients with persistent disease showed a bias toward TRBV28, TRBJ1-2 and TRBJ2-5.

This clonotype appeared many times. The antigen is undetermined. Construction of TCR beta libraries relied on iRepertoire HTBI primers and on Arm-PCR targeting CDR3 regions. TCRdb called the multiplex PCR reads again in MiXCR, with one record for every CDR3 protein. The sample has around 400,000 distinct CDR3 sequences, roughly a sixth seen once. This CDR3 region has 15 residues. V shed 0 bases and J shed 0 bases, with 8 bases lying between them. Looked up from germline, CDR1 is MGHRA and CDR2 is YSYEKL. Specified time point: newly diagnosed GD, antithyroid drugs for less than 3 months. RNA from PBMCs was the source of the TCR library. From an endocrinology department in Xi'an, China, came the patients.

The V and J genes are TRBV4-1 and TRBJ1-1, with a tentative D call TRBD1 (6 bases). The sequenced sample was peripheral blood mononuclear cells (PBMCs), obtained at new diagnosis, from a patient treated with antithyroid drugs. The receptor was isolated from a female donor with Graves disease. In nucleotides, the CDR3 is TGCGCCAGCAGCCAAGAGGGGGGGCTGAACACTGAAGCTTTCTTT. Protein sequence: CASSQEGGLNTEAFF.